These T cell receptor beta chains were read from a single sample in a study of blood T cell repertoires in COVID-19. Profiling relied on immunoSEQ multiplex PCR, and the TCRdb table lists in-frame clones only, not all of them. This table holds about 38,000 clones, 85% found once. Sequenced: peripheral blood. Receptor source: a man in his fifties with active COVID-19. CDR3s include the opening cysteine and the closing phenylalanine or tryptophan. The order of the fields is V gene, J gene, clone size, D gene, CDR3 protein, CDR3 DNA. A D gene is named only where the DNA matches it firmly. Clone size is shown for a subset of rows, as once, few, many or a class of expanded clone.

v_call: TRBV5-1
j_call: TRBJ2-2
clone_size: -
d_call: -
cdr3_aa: CASSLRAVNTGELFF
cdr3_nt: TGCGCCAGCAGCTTGCGAGCGGTTAACACCGGGGAGCTGTTTTTT

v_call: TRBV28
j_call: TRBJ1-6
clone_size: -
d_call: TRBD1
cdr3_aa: CASSTGQVRLPLHF
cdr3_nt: TGTGCCAGCAGCACCGGACAGGTACGGTTGCCCCTCCACTTT

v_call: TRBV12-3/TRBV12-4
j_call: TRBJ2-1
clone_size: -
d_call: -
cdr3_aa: CASSWGEREQFF
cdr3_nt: TGTGCCAGCAGTTGGGGGGAGAGGGAGCAGTTCTTC

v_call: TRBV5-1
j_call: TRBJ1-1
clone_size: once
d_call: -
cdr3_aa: CASKAGNTEAFF
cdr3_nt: TGCGCCAGCAAAGCAGGTAACACTGAAGCTTTCTTT

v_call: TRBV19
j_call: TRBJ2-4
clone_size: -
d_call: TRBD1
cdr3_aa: CASRNGTGKAKNIQYF
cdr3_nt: TGTGCCAGTAGGAACGGGACAGGGAAGGCCAAAAACATTCAGTACTTC

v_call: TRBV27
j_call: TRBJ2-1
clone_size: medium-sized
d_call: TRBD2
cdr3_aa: CASSSAGGRNEQFF
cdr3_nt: TGTGCCAGCAGTTCTGCGGGGGGGCGGAATGAGCAGTTCTTC

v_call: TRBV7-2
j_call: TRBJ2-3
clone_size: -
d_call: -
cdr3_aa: CASSPVIPDTQYF
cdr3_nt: TGTGCCAGCAGCCCGGTCATTCCAGATACGCAGTATTTT

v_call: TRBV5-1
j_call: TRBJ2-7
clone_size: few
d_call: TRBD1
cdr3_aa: CASSLVGGQGAGEQYF
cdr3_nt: TGCGCCAGCAGCTTGGTCGGGGGACAGGGGGCAGGCGAGCAGTACTTC

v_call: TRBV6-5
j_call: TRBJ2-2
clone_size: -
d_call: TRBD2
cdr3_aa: CASSYWRGANTGELFF
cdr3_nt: TGTGCCAGCAGTTACTGGCGGGGGGCGAACACCGGGGAGCTGTTTTTT

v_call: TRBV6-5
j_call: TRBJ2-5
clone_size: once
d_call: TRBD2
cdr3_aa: CASSYSTSAVQETQYF
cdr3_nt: TGTGCCAGCAGTTACTCGACTAGCGCCGTCCAAGAGACCCAGTACTTC

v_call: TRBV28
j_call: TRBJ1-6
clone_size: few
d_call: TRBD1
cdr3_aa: CASRPGQGRSPLHF
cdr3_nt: TGTGCCAGCAGACCCGGACAGGGGAGATCACCCCTCCACTTT

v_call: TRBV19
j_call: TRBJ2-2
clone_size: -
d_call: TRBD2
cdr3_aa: CASSITPGGVGELFF
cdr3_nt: TGTGCCAGTAGTATTACCCCCGGGGGGGTCGGGGAGCTGTTTTTT

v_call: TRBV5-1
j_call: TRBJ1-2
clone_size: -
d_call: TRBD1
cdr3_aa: CASSIATGVGGGYTF
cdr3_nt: TGCGCCAGCAGCATCGCCACAGGGGTAGGCGGTGGCTACACCTTC

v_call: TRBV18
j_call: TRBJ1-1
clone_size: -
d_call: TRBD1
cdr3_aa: CASSLHSSPGQSMNTEAFF
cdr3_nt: TGTGCCAGCTCACTTCACAGCTCTCCGGGACAGAGTATGAACACTGAAGCTTTCTTT

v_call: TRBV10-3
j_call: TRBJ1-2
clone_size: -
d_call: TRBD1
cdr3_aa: CAISGQGTNYGYTF
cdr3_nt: TGTGCCATCAGTGGACAGGGGACTAACTATGGCTACACCTTC

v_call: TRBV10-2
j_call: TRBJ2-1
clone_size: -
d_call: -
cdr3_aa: CASSESGQYNEQFF
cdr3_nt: TGCGCCAGCAGTGAGTCTGGGCAGTACAATGAGCAGTTCTTC

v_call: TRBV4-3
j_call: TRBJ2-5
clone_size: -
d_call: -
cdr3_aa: CASSQDSPMNTQYF
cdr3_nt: TGCGCCAGCAGCCAAGATTCCCCTATGAATACCCAGTACTTC

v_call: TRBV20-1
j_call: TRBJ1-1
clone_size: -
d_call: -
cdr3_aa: CSASGGTEAFF
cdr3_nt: TGCAGTGCTAGTGGAGGTACTGAAGCTTTCTTT

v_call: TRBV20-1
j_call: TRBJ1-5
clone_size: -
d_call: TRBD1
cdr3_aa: CSASPGTGGDQPQHF
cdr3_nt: TGCAGTGCTAGTCCCGGGACAGGGGGCGATCAGCCCCAGCATTTT

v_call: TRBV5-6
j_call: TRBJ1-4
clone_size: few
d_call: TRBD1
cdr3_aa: CASSQDTGVGEKLFF
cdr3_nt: TGTGCCAGCAGCCAAGACACAGGGGTCGGGGAAAAACTGTTTTTT

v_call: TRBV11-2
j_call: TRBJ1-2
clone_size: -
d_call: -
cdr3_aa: CASSQQGISGGYTF
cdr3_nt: TGTGCCAGCAGCCAACAGGGTATCTCGGGGGGCTACACCTTC

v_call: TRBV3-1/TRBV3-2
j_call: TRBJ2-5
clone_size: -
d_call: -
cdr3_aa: CASSQVGLGGKETQYF
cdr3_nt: TGTGCCAGCAGCCAAGTCGGATTAGGAGGGAAAGAGACCCAGTACTTC

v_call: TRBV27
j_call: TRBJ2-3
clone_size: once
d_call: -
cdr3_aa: CASSFQGQPMQYF
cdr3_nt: TGTGCCAGCAGTTTCCAGGGACAACCCATGCAGTATTTT

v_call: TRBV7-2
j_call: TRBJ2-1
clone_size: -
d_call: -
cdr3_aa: CASSLGLSRHEQFF
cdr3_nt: TGTGCCAGCAGCTTAGGGCTTAGCCGCCATGAGCAGTTCTTC

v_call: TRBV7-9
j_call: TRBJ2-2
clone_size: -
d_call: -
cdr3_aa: CASSSTPEGGWNTGELFF
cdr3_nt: TGTGCCAGCAGCTCCACCCCGGAAGGGGGATGGAACACCGGGGAGCTGTTTTTT

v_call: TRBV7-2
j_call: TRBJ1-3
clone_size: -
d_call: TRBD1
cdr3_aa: CASTQGGPGNTIYF
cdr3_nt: TGTGCCAGCACCCAGGGGGGCCCTGGAAACACCATATATTTT

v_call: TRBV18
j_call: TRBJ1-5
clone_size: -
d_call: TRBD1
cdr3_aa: CASSLVFGTGANQPQHF
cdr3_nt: TGTGCCAGCTCCCTCGTTTTTGGGACAGGGGCCAATCAGCCCCAGCATTTT

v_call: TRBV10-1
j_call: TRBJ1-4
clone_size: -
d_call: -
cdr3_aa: CASSDRGNEKLFF
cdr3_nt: TGCGCCAGCAGTGACAGGGGTAATGAAAAACTGTTTTTT

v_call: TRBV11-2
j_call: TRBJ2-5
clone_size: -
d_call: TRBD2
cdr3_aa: CASSLGTSGEGETQYF
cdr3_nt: TGTGCCAGCAGCTTAGGGACTAGCGGGGAGGGAGAGACCCAGTACTTC

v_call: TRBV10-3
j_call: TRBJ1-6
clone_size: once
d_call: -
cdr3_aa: CAISEAFQNSPLHF
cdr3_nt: TGTGCCATCAGTGAGGCCTTCCAGAATTCACCCCTCCACTTT

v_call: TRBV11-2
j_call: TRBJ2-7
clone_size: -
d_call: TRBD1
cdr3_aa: CASSLGGTGAYEQYF
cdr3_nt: TGTGCCAGCAGCTTAGGCGGGACAGGGGCCTACGAGCAGTACTTC

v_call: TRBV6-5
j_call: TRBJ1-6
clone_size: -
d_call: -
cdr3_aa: CASSYRPGANSPLHF
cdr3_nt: TGTGCCAGCAGTTACCGGCCAGGGGCCAATTCACCCCTCCACTTT

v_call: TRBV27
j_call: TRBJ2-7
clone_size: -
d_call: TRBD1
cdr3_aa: CASSLSGTGGWNEQYF
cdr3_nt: TGTGCCAGCAGTTTATCGGGGACAGGGGGCTGGAACGAGCAGTACTTC

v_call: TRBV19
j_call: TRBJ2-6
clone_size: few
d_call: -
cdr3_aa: CASSIGTYGANVLTF
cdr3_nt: TGTGCCAGTAGTATAGGAACCTACGGGGCCAACGTCCTGACTTTC

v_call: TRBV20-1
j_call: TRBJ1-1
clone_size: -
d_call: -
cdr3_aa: CSASLGGSTEAFF
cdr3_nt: TGCAGTGCTAGTCTAGGCGGCTCCACTGAAGCTTTCTTT

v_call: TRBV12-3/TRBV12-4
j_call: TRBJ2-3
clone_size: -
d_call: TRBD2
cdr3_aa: CASSGGGTDTQYF
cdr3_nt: TGTGCCAGCAGTGGGGGGGGCACAGATACGCAGTATTTT

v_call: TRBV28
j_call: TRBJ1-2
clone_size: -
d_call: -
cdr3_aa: CASTKPPGGSGYTF
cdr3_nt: TGTGCCAGCACCAAACCCCCGGGAGGTTCCGGCTACACCTTC

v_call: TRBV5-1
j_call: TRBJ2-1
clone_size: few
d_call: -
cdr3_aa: CASSPYRVGGDEQFF
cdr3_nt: TGCGCCAGCAGCCCTTACAGGGTAGGGGGTGATGAGCAGTTCTTC

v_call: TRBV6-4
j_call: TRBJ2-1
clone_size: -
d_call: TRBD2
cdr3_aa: CASSDSITSGGYNEQFF
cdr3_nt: TGTGCCAGCAGTGACTCGATTACTAGCGGGGGGTACAATGAGCAGTTCTTC

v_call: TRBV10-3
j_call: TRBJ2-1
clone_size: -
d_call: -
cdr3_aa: CAISGGRINNEQFF
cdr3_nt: TGTGCCATCAGTGGTGGCAGGATTAACAATGAGCAGTTCTTC

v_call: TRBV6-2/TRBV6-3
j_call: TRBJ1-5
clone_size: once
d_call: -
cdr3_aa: CASSYSSTDPFNQPQHF
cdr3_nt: TGTGCCAGCAGTTACTCCTCGACAGATCCTTTCAATCAGCCCCAGCATTTT

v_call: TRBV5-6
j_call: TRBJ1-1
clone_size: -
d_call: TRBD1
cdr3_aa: CASSSDRGNANTEAFF
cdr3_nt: TGTGCCAGCAGCTCCGACAGGGGAAACGCGAACACTGAAGCTTTCTTT

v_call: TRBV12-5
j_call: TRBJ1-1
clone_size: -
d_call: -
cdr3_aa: CASGLVLTASNTEAFF
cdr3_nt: TGTGCTAGTGGTTTGGTACTGACAGCTAGTAACACTGAAGCTTTCTTT

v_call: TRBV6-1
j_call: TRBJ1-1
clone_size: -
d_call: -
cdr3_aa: CASSDSYTEAFF
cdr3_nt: TGTGCCAGCAGTGACAGTTACACTGAAGCTTTCTTT

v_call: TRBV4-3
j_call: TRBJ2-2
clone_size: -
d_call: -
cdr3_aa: CASSQAGLTDTGELFF
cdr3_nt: TGCGCCAGCAGCCAAGCAGGGCTTACGGACACCGGGGAGCTGTTTTTT

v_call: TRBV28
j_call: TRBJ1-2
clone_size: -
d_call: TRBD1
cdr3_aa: CASNPRGQGVDGYTF
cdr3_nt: TGTGCCAGCAACCCAAGGGGACAGGGAGTGGATGGCTACACCTTC

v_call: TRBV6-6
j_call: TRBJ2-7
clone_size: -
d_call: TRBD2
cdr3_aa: CASRVSGGQVGEQYF
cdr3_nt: TGTGCCAGCAGGGTTAGCGGGGGGCAAGTAGGCGAGCAGTACTTC

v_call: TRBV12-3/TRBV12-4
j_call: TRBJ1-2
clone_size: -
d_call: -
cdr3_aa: CASSLLGARGYTF
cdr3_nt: TGTGCCAGCAGTTTGTTGGGGGCGCGTGGCTACACCTTC

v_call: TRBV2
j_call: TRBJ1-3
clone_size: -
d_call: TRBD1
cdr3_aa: CASRTGRGLGNTIYF
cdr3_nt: TGTGCCAGCAGAACCGGCAGGGGGCTTGGAAACACCATATATTTT